The rows below give T cell receptor beta chains drawn from one sample of a study of regulatory T cells in long-lasting Graves disease. One entry per CDR3 protein results from TCRdb running MiXCR on the multiplex PCR reads. Here the sample spans roughly 500,000 distinct CDR3 sequences, 22% being singletons. Sample: peripheral blood mononuclear cells (PBMCs), taken when the disease was refractory, from a patient treated with antithyroid drugs. The receptors shown here come from a female donor with Graves disease. CDR3s include the opening cysteine and the closing phenylalanine or tryptophan. The order of the fields is clone size, D gene, J gene, V gene, CDR3 protein, CDR3 DNA. The D gene is left open where the match is weak. Only part of the rows carry a size: once, few, many, or a class if the clone is expanded.

-,-,TRBJ1-1,TRBV29-1,CSIDSQNTEAFF,TGCAGCATAGACAGCCAGAACACTGAAGCTTTCTTT
many,-,TRBJ2-5,TRBV6-2/TRBV6-3,CASSYSLVQGFSKETQYF,TGTGCCAGCAGTTACTCGCTCGTGCAGGGGTTTTCCAAAGAGACCCAGTACTTC
many,-,TRBJ1-6,TRBV29-1,CSVGGAGSPLHF,TGCAGCGTTGGGGGGGCAGGGTCACCCCTCCACTTT
many,-,TRBJ1-2,TRBV7-2,CASSTVGNYGYTF,TGTGCCAGCAGCACAGTCGGGAACTATGGCTACACCTTC
many,-,TRBJ1-1,TRBV29-1,CSVEEQHTEAFF,TGCAGCGTTGAAGAGCAACACACTGAAGCTTTCTTT
-,-,TRBJ2-7,TRBV12-5,CASGLSLGTVFDEQYF,TGTGCTAGTGGTTTGTCCTTAGGGACGGTTTTCGACGAGCAGTACTTC
-,TRBD1,TRBJ1-1,TRBV5-1,CASRAGTGGMTFF,TGCGCCAGCAGAGCGGGGACAGGGGGTATGACTTTCTTT
few,TRBD1,TRBJ1-2,TRBV5-5,CASSFRTGLDYGYTF,TGTGCCAGCAGCTTCCGGACAGGGTTAGACTATGGCTACACCTTC
few,-,TRBJ1-5,TRBV7-9,CASSRRDGQPQHF,TGTGCCAGCAGCCGCAGGGATGGGCAGCCCCAGCATTTT
many,-,TRBJ1-5,TRBV12-3/TRBV12-4,CASSFGRDNQPQHF,TGTGCCAGCAGTTTCGGCAGGGACAATCAGCCCCAGCATTTT
many,-,TRBJ1-5,TRBV2,CASSQLTGNQPQHF,TGTGCCAGCAGTCAGTTAACAGGCAATCAGCCCCAGCATTTT
-,TRBD1,TRBJ1-2,TRBV30,CAWSVRVTGNYGYTF,TGTGCCTGGAGTGTAAGGGTGACAGGGAACTATGGCTACACCTTC
-,-,TRBJ1-1,TRBV7-2,CASIISIGPTEAFF,TGTGCCAGCATCATCTCAATCGGACCAACTGAAGCTTTCTTT
-,-,TRBJ1-4,TRBV11-3,CASSLARQDGNEKLFF,TGTGCCAGCAGCTTAGCCCGACAGGATGGCAACGAAAAACTGTTTTTT
many,TRBD2,TRBJ2-5,TRBV19,CASMTSGEETQYF,TGTGCCAGTATGACTAGCGGGGAAGAGACCCAGTACTTC
many,-,TRBJ2-5,TRBV19,CASISPGQTQYF,TGTGCCAGTATCTCCCCGGGGCAGACCCAGTACTTC
many,-,TRBJ2-7,TRBV7-9,CASSTAGNSYEQYF,TGTGCCAGCAGCACGGCCGGGAACTCCTACGAGCAGTACTTC
-,-,TRBJ2-6,TRBV29-1,CSVFSLQASGANVLTF,TGCAGCGTTTTCAGTTTACAGGCCTCTGGGGCCAACGTCCTGACTTTC
many,-,TRBJ1-1,TRBV2,CASTVFGTEAFF,TGTGCCAGCACAGTATTTGGCACTGAAGCTTTCTTT
-,TRBD2,TRBJ2-3,TRBV20-1,CSAESTLAGSTDTQYF,TGCAGTGCTGAATCGACGCTAGCGGGGAGCACAGATACGCAGTATTTT
many,-,TRBJ2-7,TRBV7-2,CASSLPEKPYEQYF,TGTGCCAGCAGCCTTCCAGAGAAGCCCTACGAGCAGTACTTC
-,-,TRBJ1-3,TRBV2,CASRTASSGNTIYF,TGTGCCAGCAGGACAGCGAGCTCTGGAAACACCATATATTTT
-,-,TRBJ2-7,TRBV20-1,CSAWAGRESYEQYF,TGCAGTGCTTGGGCGGGTCGGGAGTCCTACGAGCAGTACTTC
many,-,TRBJ1-5,TRBV6-1,CASRKTSEIRQPQHF,TGTGCCAGCAGGAAAACAAGCGAGATCCGTCAGCCCCAGCATTTT
many,TRBD1,TRBJ1-3,TRBV10-3,CAISSSDRGSGNTIYF,TGTGCCATCAGTTCATCGGACAGGGGCTCTGGAAACACCATATATTTT
many,-,TRBJ2-5,TRBV6-1,CASTRRALGETQYF,TGTGCCAGCACCCGAAGGGCTTTGGGAGAGACCCAGTACTTC
many,-,TRBJ2-7,TRBV28,CASSLCTGTTYEQYF,TGTGCCAGCAGTTTATGTACAGGGACAACCTACGAGCAGTACTTC
-,-,TRBJ1-5,TRBV2,CASSDSGTGSQPQHF,TGTGCCAGCAGTGACTCGGGTACGGGCAGTCAGCCCCAGCATTTT
many,TRBD1,TRBJ1-5,TRBV28,CASSPPLDRDQPQHF,TGTGCCAGCAGTCCTCCGTTAGACAGGGATCAGCCCCAGCATTTT
many,TRBD2,TRBJ2-4,TRBV27,CASSFREGGSKNIQYF,TGTGCCAGCAGTTTTCGGGAGGGAGGATCCAAAAACATTCAGTACTTC